A selection of T cell receptor beta chains follows, all from one sample in a study of beta chain features in type 1 diabetes. Libraries were prepared by immunoSEQ multiplex PCR; TCRdb keeps only in-frame clonotypes and omits some of them. The table records about 170,000 clones, approximately 8.1% of them present only once. Sequencing was carried out using central memory CD4+ T cells from blood. These receptors originate from a man younger than 30 with type 1 diabetes. Each CDR3 is given with its conserved first and last residue. The D gene is left open where the match is weak. Not all rows give a size; the values are once, few, many and, for expanded clones, a class.

NA	18	TRBV7-8	TRBD2	TRBJ2-2	TGTGCCAGCAGCTCCCTACCCTCAGCGGGAGGTTATACCGGGGAGCTGTTTTTT	CASSSLPSAGGYTGELFF
few	15	TRBV5-4	NA	TRBJ1-4	TGTGCCAGCAGCTTGAGGACAGCAGGACCCGAAAAACTGTTTTTT	CASSLRTAGPEKLFF
NA	14	TRBV6-1	NA	TRBJ2-4	TGTGCCAGCACCTGGGACACCCCGTCGGACATTCAGTACTTC	CASTWDTPSDIQYF
NA	15	TRBV30	NA	TRBJ1-2	TGTGCCTGGAGCCCGTACCGAGAGGGAGTAGGAGGCTACACCTTC	CAWSPYREGVGGYTF
few	15	TRBV4-3	NA	TRBJ2-5	TGCGCCAGCAGCCGATCCCCCGCGGTTCAAGAGACCCAGTACTTC	CASSRSPAVQETQYF
few	12	TRBV27	NA	TRBJ1-2	TGTGCCAGCAGCCCTTCTTACGGGGGCTACACCTTC	CASSPSYGGYTF
many	15	TRBV7-8	TRBD2	TRBJ2-4	TGTGCCAGCAGCTTAGCGTCGGGACTAGTAAACATTCAGTACTTC	CASSLASGLVNIQYF
NA	18	TRBV18	NA	TRBJ2-3	TGTGCCAGCTCCCTACTGAGCGGGGGACAGGGATACACAGATACGCAGTATTTT	CASSLLSGGQGYTDTQYF
NA	16	TRBV7-9	NA	TRBJ2-1	TGTGCCAGCAGCTTACGTATTCAAGTTTCCTATAGTGAGCAGTTCTTC	CASSLRIQVSYSEQFF
NA	15	TRBV23-1	NA	TRBJ2-7	TGCGCCAGCAGTCAGACAGTCGACAGTTCCTACGAGCAGTACTTC	CASSQTVDSSYEQYF
few	14	TRBV5-1	NA	TRBJ2-1	TGCGCCAGCAGCTTCGGCGGGATGAGCGATGAGCAGTTCTTC	CASSFGGMSDEQFF
few	13	TRBV5-4	NA	TRBJ2-7	TGTGCCAGCAGCTTGGCTCCGGGTGACGAGCAGTACTTC	CASSLAPGDEQYF
NA	14	TRBV7-2	NA	TRBJ2-7	TGTGCCAGCAGCTTAAATCCAGGGTTATACGAGCAGTACTTC	CASSLNPGLYEQYF
NA	12	TRBV4-2	NA	TRBJ2-1	TGTGCCAGCACCACCTGGAGGAATGAGCAGTTCTTC	CASTTWRNEQFF
NA	13	TRBV4-1	NA	TRBJ1-1	TGCGCCAGCAGCCAATCCAGACAGACTGAAGCTTTCTTT	CASSQSRQTEAFF